This is a list of T cell receptor beta chains from one sample in a study of T-cell reconstitution after alpha-beta-depleted transplantation in children. Each CDR3 protein is one row after TCRdb ran MiXCR on the PCR reads. The sample lists 600,000 to 700,000 distinct CDR3 sequences; around 13% were seen once. The sample was PBMCs, taken before TCRalphabeta/CD19-depleted stem cell transplant. The receptors derive from a girl aged 2-10 years with congenital amegakaryocytic thrombocytopenia, due to receive a stem cell transplant. Both conserved end residues are part of each CDR3. Not all rows give a size; the values are once, few, many and, for expanded clones, a class.

size	V	J	length	CDR3
few	TRBV28	TRBJ2-7	18	CASSFLGTWRQGNYEQYF
-	TRBV10-3	TRBJ2-1	16	CAISESGRGSYNEQFF
-	TRBV9	TRBJ2-2	16	CASSVDSSGWTGELFF
-	TRBV7-9	TRBJ2-1	15	CASSLASPLYNEQFF
few	TRBV29-1	TRBJ2-5	15	CSVEDDSRAGETQYF
few	TRBV5-5	TRBJ2-5	15	CASSPSPEDQETQYF
few	TRBV19	TRBJ2-1	16	CASSIGVGGTYNEQFF
few	TRBV29-1	TRBJ2-7	15	CSVAIGLAGGYEQYF
-	TRBV12-3/TRBV12-4	TRBJ2-7	14	CASSSYRETYEQYF
few	TRBV28	TRBJ2-7	15	CASRRLAGGSYEQYF
-	TRBV18	TRBJ2-1	16	CASSPPGGRADNEQFF
many	TRBV5-1	TRBJ2-1	16	CASSLGLAGDLDEQFF
many	TRBV5-1	TRBJ1-1	15	CASSLSRAANTEAFF
-	TRBV20-1	TRBJ2-7	16	CSASNFAGTNSYEQYF
-	TRBV29-1	TRBJ1-2	13	CSVDPDSTYGYTF
few	TRBV20-1	TRBJ2-5	13	CSASHRGWQTQYF
-	TRBV7-6	TRBJ2-1	14	CASSLGPSGNEQFF
few	TRBV28	TRBJ2-7	19	CASSPKSGLAGVLSYEQYF
-	TRBV7-6	TRBJ2-2	18	CASSSPGTSGSFVGELFF
many	TRBV5-1	TRBJ2-3	15	CASSLGTPRADTQYF
many	TRBV5-1	TRBJ2-1	15	CASSLERLAGMEQFF
few	TRBV6-6	TRBJ2-2	13	CASSSVLPGELFF
-	TRBV14	TRBJ2-1	15	CASSPGRNSYNEQFF
many	TRBV20-1	TRBJ2-7	18	CSARYMSRPSGIVYEQYF
few	TRBV18	TRBJ1-1	16	CASSPRKWLMNTEAFF
many	TRBV5-1	TRBJ2-3	17	CASSLVPSGRAEDTQYF
-	TRBV7-9	TRBJ2-7	17	CASSSGLAGYSTYEQYF
many	TRBV5-1	TRBJ2-3	17	CASSRGTIAGYTDTQYF
-	TRBV5-4	TRBJ1-1	19	CASSFHDNDVFGSNTEAFF
few	TRBV4-2	TRBJ2-7	17	CASSQVQWGGPSYEQYF
few	TRBV12-3/TRBV12-4	TRBJ2-2	14	CASIQMGNTGELFF
many	TRBV5-1	TRBJ2-1	13	CASSLDFNNEQFF
-	TRBV6-2/TRBV6-3	TRBJ2-3	17	CASSYLASGRLADTQYF
-	TRBV20-1	TRBJ2-1	12	CSAGSNYNEQFF
many	TRBV6-2/TRBV6-3	TRBJ2-7	14	CAGGRPGLLYEQYF
many	TRBV9	TRBJ2-3	15	CASSQTPGRTDTQYF
few	TRBV28	TRBJ2-1	14	CASSWGLGYNEQFF
few	TRBV7-8	TRBJ1-6	14	CASSLASGNSPLHF
many	TRBV7-9	TRBJ2-1	13	CASFGLRFNEQFF
few	TRBV5-1	TRBJ1-2	13	CASSTGPGSGYTF
-	TRBV7-9	TRBJ2-7	16	CASSPRLAGAHYEQYF
many	TRBV5-1	TRBJ2-3	17	CASSPIYSGRIADTQYF
-	TRBV20-1	TRBJ1-5	15	CSARRTGDSNQPQHF
-	TRBV6-5	TRBJ2-7	12	CASRYQGGEQYF
-	TRBV12-3/TRBV12-4	TRBJ2-7	13	CASRPGTPYEQYF
many	TRBV20-1	TRBJ2-2	12	CSAWGNTGELFF
-	TRBV18	TRBJ2-7	13	CASSPPRIYEQYF
many	TRBV24-1	TRBJ2-1	19	CATSDLHWLGGSSYNEQFF
many	TRBV12-3/TRBV12-4	TRBJ1-4	14	CASSYGQLNEKLFF
many	TRBV5-1	TRBJ1-1	14	CASSWGTHNTEAFF
many	TRBV6-4	TRBJ2-2	14	CASSEKGDAGELFF